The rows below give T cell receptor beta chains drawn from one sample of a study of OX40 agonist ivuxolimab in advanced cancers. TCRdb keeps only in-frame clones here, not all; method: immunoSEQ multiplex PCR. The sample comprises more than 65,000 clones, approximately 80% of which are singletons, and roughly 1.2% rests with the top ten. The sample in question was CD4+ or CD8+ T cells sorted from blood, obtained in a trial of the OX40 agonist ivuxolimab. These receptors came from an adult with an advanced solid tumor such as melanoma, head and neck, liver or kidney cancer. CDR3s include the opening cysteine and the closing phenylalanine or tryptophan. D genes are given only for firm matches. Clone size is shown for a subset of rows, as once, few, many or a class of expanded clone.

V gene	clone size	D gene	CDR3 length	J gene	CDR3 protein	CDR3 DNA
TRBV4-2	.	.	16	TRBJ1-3	CASSREGGSTGNTIYF	TGTGCCAGCAGCCGGGAGGGCGGGTCCACCGGAAACACCATATATTTT
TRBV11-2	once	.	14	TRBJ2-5	CASSSYSLQETQYF	TGTGCCAGCAGCTCCTATTCACTACAAGAGACCCAGTACTTC
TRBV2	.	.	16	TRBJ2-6	CASSGRGLSGANVLTF	TGTGCCAGCAGTGGCAGGGGTCTCTCTGGGGCCAACGTCCTGACTTTC
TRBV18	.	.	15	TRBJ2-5	CASSPRRGHQETQYF	TGTGCCAGCTCACCGCGGCGGGGGCACCAAGAGACCCAGTACTTC
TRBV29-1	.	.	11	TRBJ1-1	CSVATGSKAFF	TGCAGCGTCGCGACAGGCTCTAAAGCTTTCTTT
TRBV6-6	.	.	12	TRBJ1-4	CATRGGDEKLFF	TGTGCCACCAGGGGAGGAGATGAAAAACTGTTTTTT
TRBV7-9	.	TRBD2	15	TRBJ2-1	CASSYGLAGYNEQFF	TGTGCCAGCAGCTACGGACTAGCGGGGTACAATGAGCAGTTCTTC
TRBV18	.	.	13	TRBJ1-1	CASSPTHGTEAFF	TGTGCCAGCTCACCTACCCACGGGACTGAAGCTTTCTTT
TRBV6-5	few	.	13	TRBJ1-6	CASSGGYNSPLHF	TGTGCCAGCAGCGGCGGGTATAATTCACCCCTCCACTTT
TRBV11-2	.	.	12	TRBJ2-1	CASSPRSGVQFF	TGTGCCAGCAGCCCCCGATCCGGGGTGCAGTTCTTC
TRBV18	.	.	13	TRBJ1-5	CASSPLSDQPQHF	TGTGCCAGCTCACCTCTTTCGGATCAGCCCCAGCATTTT
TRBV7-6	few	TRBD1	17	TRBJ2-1	CASSFQDFGTGDNEQFF	TGTGCCAGCAGCTTCCAAGACTTCGGGACAGGGGATAATGAGCAGTTCTTC
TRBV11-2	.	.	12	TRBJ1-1	CASSGGRREAFF	TGTGCCAGCAGTGGGGGTCGGAGAGAAGCTTTCTTT
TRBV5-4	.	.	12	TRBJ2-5	CASSRVEETQYF	TGTGCCAGCAGCAGGGTTGAAGAGACCCAGTACTTC
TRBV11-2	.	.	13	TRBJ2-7	CASGTRRGYEQYF	TGTGCCAGCGGAACCCGGCGGGGCTACGAGCAGTACTTC
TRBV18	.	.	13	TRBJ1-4	CASSLGRDEKLFF	TGTGCCAGCTCTCTGGGACGGGATGAAAAACTGTTTTTT
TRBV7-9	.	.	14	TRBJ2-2	CASSLMANPGELFF	TGTGCCAGCAGCTTAATGGCTAACCCCGGGGAGCTGTTTTTT
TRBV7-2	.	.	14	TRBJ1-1	CASSFLSGVTEAFF	TGTGCCAGCAGCTTTTTATCGGGAGTTACTGAAGCTTTCTTT
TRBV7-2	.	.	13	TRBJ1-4	CASSRAENEKLFF	TGTGCCAGCAGCCGGGCGGAGAATGAAAAACTGTTTTTT
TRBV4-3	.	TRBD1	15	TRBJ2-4	CASSQGQGYGNIQYF	TGCGCCAGCAGCCAAGGACAGGGGTACGGAAACATTCAGTACTTC
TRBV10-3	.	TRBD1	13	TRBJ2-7	CAISQNPDRDRYF	TGTGCCATCAGCCAGAACCCGGACAGGGATAGGTACTTC
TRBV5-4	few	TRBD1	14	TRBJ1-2	CASSRDRGFVGYTF	TGTGCCAGCAGCAGGGACAGGGGATTCGTCGGCTACACCTTC
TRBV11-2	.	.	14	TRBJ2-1	CASSLGVSYNEQFF	TGTGCCAGCAGCTTAGGGGTATCTTACAATGAGCAGTTCTTC
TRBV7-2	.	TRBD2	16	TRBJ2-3	CASMVEAGGPTDTQYF	TGTGCCAGTATGGTGGAAGCGGGGGGTCCCACAGATACGCAGTATTTT
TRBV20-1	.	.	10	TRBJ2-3	CSAGDYTQYF	TGCAGTGCTGGGGATTATACGCAGTATTTT
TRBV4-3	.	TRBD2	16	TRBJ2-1	CASSQDPAGVYNEQFF	TGCGCCAGCAGCCAAGACCCAGCGGGGGTCTACAATGAGCAGTTCTTC
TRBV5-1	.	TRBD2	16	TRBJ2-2	CASSFGTSGHTGELFF	TGCGCCAGCAGCTTCGGGACTAGCGGTCACACCGGGGAGCTGTTTTTT
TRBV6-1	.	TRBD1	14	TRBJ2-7	CASNRGHSSYEQYF	TGTGCCAGCAACAGGGGCCATAGCTCCTACGAGCAGTACTTC
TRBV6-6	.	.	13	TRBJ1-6	CASSYTGFSPLHF	TGTGCCAGCAGTTACACCGGTTTTTCACCCCTCCACTTT
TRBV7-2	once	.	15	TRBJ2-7	CASSFSSVIRAEQYF	TGTGCCAGCAGCTTCAGCTCCGTCATCAGGGCTGAGCAGTACTTC
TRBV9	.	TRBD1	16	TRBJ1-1	CASSVGPDRGLTEAFF	TGTGCCAGCAGCGTAGGCCCGGACAGGGGGCTTACTGAAGCTTTCTTT
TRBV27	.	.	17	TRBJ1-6	CASSLSLTPGGVSPLHF	TGTGCCAGCAGTTTATCACTCACCCCCGGGGGCGTCTCACCCCTCCACTTT
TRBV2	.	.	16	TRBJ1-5	CASSERSGVSNQPQHF	TGTGCCAGCAGTGAACGGTCAGGGGTTAGCAATCAGCCCCAGCATTTT
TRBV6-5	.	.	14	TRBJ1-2	CASKENRALDGYTF	TGTGCCAGCAAAGAAAACAGGGCTCTGGACGGCTACACCTTC
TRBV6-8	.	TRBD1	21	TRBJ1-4	CANERMPDPGQGKRGSEKLFF	TGTGCCAACGAAAGAATGCCAGATCCGGGACAGGGCAAGAGGGGGAGCGAAAAACTGTTTTTT